The T cell receptor (beta chain) described here comes from a study of PD-1 blockade in classical Hodgkin lymphoma. Overall study findings and caveats: Complete responders matched newly diagnosed patients in baseline diversity. Individuals who commenced nivolumab within less than 1 year of ASCT were excluded.

V lost 7 bases and J lost 3; bases outside the gene matches: 9. Germline-derived CDR1 and CDR2 are MDHEN and SYDVKM. The CDR3 spans 14 residues. Libraries were prepared by immunoSEQ multiplex PCR; TCRdb keeps only in-frame clonotypes and omits some of them. This table holds 15,000 to 20,000 clones, roughly 83% found once. Autologous stem cell transplantation was followed by relapse in every patient, and brentuximab vedotin exposure varied. By proportion, this clone is medium-sized. No antigen is known for it. The receptor was isolated from a human donor with classical Hodgkin lymphoma. This sample comprised peripheral blood mononuclear cells (PBMCs), obtained at baseline. The chain recombines TRBV28 with TRBJ2-7, with 7 positions matching TRBD2. This CDR3 is CASTVRGVYYEQYF. The CDR3 coding sequence is TGTGCCAGCACAGTTCGGGGGGTCTACTACGAGCAGTACTTC.